This T cell receptor (beta chain) was identified during a study of cytomegalovirus exposure and HLA in healthy donors. The study, taken as a whole, reports: Indistinguishable V segments, including TRBV6-2 and TRBV6-3, were excluded. The authors later linked a missense DCLRE1C variant to TCR beta V- and J-gene trimming.

This clone appeared once. Its antigen is unknown. Donors were nominally healthy when sampled, though unrecorded immune exposures were likely. Trimming took 2 bases from V and 4 from J; bases not matched to a gene: 4. Per the germline V gene, CDR1 is LNHNV and CDR2 is YYDKDF (reference sequence). The CDR3 is made up of 14 amino acids. Primers: 60 Vbeta forward and 13 Jbeta reverse. The data were produced by immunoSEQ multiplex PCR, yet TCRdb's version contains in-frame clones alone and is incomplete. The sample has 150,000 or so clones, roughly 83% seen once. This chain connects TRBV15 to TRBJ1-2, with 7 bases that match TRBD1. The sequence derives from a boy aged 2-15 years in good health and CMV-seronegative. Sequenced material: PBMCs. The CDR3 DNA reads as TGTGCCACCAGCAGAAAGGGGGACAGCTATGGCTACACCTTC. This gives the protein CATSRKGDSYGYTF.